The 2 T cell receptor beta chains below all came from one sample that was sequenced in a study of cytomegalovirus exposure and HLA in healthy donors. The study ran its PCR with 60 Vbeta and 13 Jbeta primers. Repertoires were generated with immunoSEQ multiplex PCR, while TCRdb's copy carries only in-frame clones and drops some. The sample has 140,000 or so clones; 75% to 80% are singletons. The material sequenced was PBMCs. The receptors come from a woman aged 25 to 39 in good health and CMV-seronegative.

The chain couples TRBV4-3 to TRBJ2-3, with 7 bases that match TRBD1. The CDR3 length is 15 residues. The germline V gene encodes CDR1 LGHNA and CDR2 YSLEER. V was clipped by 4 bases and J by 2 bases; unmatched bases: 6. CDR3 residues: CASSPNRGYTDTQYF. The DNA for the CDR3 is TGCGCCAGCAGCCCAAACAGGGGATACACAGATACGCAGTATTTT.

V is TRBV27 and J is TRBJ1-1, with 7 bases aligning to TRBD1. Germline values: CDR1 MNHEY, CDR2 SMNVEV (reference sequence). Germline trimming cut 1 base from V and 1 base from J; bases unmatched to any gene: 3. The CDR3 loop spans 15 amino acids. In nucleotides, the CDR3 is TGTGCCAGCAGTTTATGGGGACAGCCGAACACTGAAGCTTTCTTT. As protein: CASSLWGQPNTEAFF.